The next 25 T cell receptor beta chains were all read from a single sample in a study of identical twins. TCRdb ran MiXCR on the 5' RACE reads and lists one entry per CDR3 protein. The sample holds roughly 250,000 distinct CDR3 sequences; about 14% are singletons and the top ten take approximately 8.8%. Sequencing used memory (CD45RO+) T cells sorted from blood. The source of these receptors is a woman in her late teens or twenties in good health.

At least ten counts were recorded for this clonotype. The rearrangement links TRBV12-3 or TRBV12-4 to TRBJ2-1; 10 nucleotides align to TRBD1. The trim removed 8 bases at V and 8 bases at J, leaving 0 bases unmatched. The CDR3 is 11 residues long. This chain's CDR3 is CASGTGDEQFF. The CDR3 bases are TGTGCCAGCGGGACAGGGGATGAGCAGTTCTTC.

This clonotype has ten or more counts. The chain has TRBV21-1 and TRBJ1-1. TRBV21-1 corresponds to a pseudogene. CDR3 size: 15 residues. The CDR3 DNA follows: TGTGCCAGCAGCAAGTTAAGGGTGCTTCATCCTGAAGCTTTCTTT. As protein: CASSKLRVLHPEAFF.

The sample holds many counts of this clonotype. The chain carries TRBV5-1 and TRBJ2-5; D might be TRBD1 or TRBD2, each matching 5 bases. The germline gives CDR1 SGHRS, CDR2 YFSETQ. Trimming left V 2 bases short and J 5 bases short, with 13 bases between. The CDR3 is 14 amino acids. The CDR3 loop reads CASSFFGARETQYF. CDR3 sequence (DNA): TGCGCCAGCAGCTTTTTCGGGGCCAGGGAGACCCAGTACTTC.

This clonotype came up a few times. The chain employs TRBV25-1 and TRBJ1-4; 10 bases agree with TRBD1. The CDR3 sequence is 15 residues long. V was clipped by 3 bases and J by 5 bases; unmatched bases: 3. Germline V gene sequence: CDR1 MGHDK, CDR2 SYGVNS. DNA for the CDR3: TGTGCCAGCAGTGATCCGGGACAGGGGAATGAAAAACTGTTTTTT. Translation gives CASSDPGQGNEKLFF.

The J gene is TRBJ2-5, the V gene TRBV7-3; D possibly matches TRBD1 or TRBD2 (6 bases each). Trimming stripped 5 bases from V and 4 bases from J, with 14 bases between. There are 14 residues in the CDR3. Germline-derived CDR1 and CDR2 are SGHTA and FQGTGA. The CDR3 region has the DNA TGTGCCAGCAGCCAAAATGGGGGGCCAGAGACCCAGTACTTC. Its protein product is CASSQNGGPETQYF.

The chain employs TRBV7-3 and TRBJ2-1; perhaps TRBD2 as D (6 bases). The CDR3 has 14 amino acids. The germline CDR1 and CDR2 sequences are SGHTA and FQGTGA. V was cut by 1 base and J by 2 bases, with 6 bases left in between. CDR3 sequence reads: CASSLRGAYNEQFF. The CDR3 nucleotides are TGTGCCAGCAGCTTAAGGGGGGCCTACAATGAGCAGTTCTTC.

With respect to this clonotype: A junction end diverges from the germline sequence, so it may reflect a read error. The rearrangement links TRBV5-1 to TRBJ2-7; 8 nucleotides align to TRBD2. The germline V gene encodes CDR1 SGHRS and CDR2 YFSETQ. CDR3 length: 16 residues. In DNA form, the CDR3 reads TGCGCCAGCAGCTTGGCCGGGGGGGACGTCTCCGACGAGCAGTACTTC. Its protein product is CASSLAGGDVSDEQYF.

The V gene is TRBV7-8, the J gene TRBJ1-2; TRBD1 is a possible D gene (5 bases). The germline gives CDR1 SGHVS, CDR2 FQNEAQ. The CDR3 totals 18 residues. V was trimmed by 2 bases and J by 1 base, leaving 20 bases between them. CDR3 region: CASSLSPLLGQINYGYTF. CDR3 coding DNA: TGTGCCAGCAGCTTATCCCCTCTCCTCGGACAAATTAACTATGGCTACACCTTC. The full variable domain, its missing parts supplied by reference TRBV7-8 and TRBJ1-2, is GAGVSQSPRYKVAKRGQDVALRCDPISGHVSLFWYQQALGQGPEFLTYFQNEAQLDKSGLPSDRFFAERPEGSVSTLKIQRTQQEDSAVYLCASSLSPLLGQINYGYTFGSGTRLTVV.

This clonotype was seen ten or more times. The chain couples TRBV12-3 or TRBV12-4 to TRBJ2-5, with TRBD1 identical over 7 bases. The CDR3 contains 16 residues. The V segment lost 3 bases and the J segment 5 bases; nucleotides outside the gene matches: 12. CDR3 sequence (DNA): TGTGCCAGCAGTTTGGGGACAGCGACGGGTGAGGAGACCCAGTACTTC. Amino acid sequence: CASSLGTATGEETQYF.

The chain uses TRBV5-5 and TRBJ1-4; D uncertain. This CDR3 has 15 residues. Germline values: CDR1 SGHKS, CDR2 YYEKEE (reference sequence). V shed 3 bases and J shed 5 bases, with 14 bases lying between them. The CDR3 loop reads CASSSTAQLNEKLFF. For the CDR3, the DNA is TGTGCCAGCAGCTCCACAGCCCAACTAAATGAAAAACTGTTTTTT. The full variable domain, rest sourced from reference TRBV5-5 and TRBJ1-4, is DAGVTQSPTHLIKTRGQQVTLRCSPISGHKSVSWYQQVLGQGPQFIFQYYEKEERGRGNFPDRFSARQFPNYSSELNVNALLLGDSALYLCASSSTAQLNEKLFFGSGTQLSVL.

This clonotype was counted only a few times. The rearrangement joins TRBV20-1 to TRBJ2-7, with TRBD2 matching 8 bases. The CDR3 sequence is 13 residues long. Germline CDR1 and CDR2: DFQATT and SNEGSKA (reference sequence). The V segment lost 6 bases and the J segment 8 bases; nucleotides outside the gene matches: 12. In DNA form, the CDR3 reads TGCAGTGCATCACCGGGACTAGTCACACAGCAGTACTTC. It yields the protein CSASPGLVTQQYF.

This clonotype came up many times. The chain has TRBV10-3 and TRBJ2-1, with 7 nucleotides matching TRBD2. Losses at the gene ends were 2 bases for V and 8 bases for J; bases not matched to a gene: 3. Germline values: CDR1 ENHRY, CDR2 SYGVKD. This CDR3 has 13 residues. CDR3 protein: CAISETSDHEQFF. The CDR3 bases are TGTGCCATCAGTGAGACTAGCGATCATGAGCAGTTCTTC.

This clonotype appeared a few times. The V and J genes are TRBV9 and TRBJ2-7; 9 bases fit TRBD2. Germline CDR1 is SGDLS and CDR2 is YYNGEE. The trim removed 4 bases at V and 2 bases at J, leaving 7 bases unmatched. The CDR3 is made up of 15 amino acids. The CDR3 region has the DNA TGTGCCAGCAGCCCACAGGGCGGGGGGGCCTACGAGCAGTACTTC. Encoded protein: CASSPQGGGAYEQYF.

This chain joins TRBV11-3 and TRBJ2-7, with D perhaps being TRBD1 or TRBD2 (5 bases each). The CDR3 runs to 15 residues. Germline CDR1 SGHNT, CDR2 YENEEA. The V end was cut by 1 base, the J end by 3 bases, with 13 bases between. The CDR3 nucleotides read TGTGCCAGCAGCTTAGGAGGGACCTGGATCTACGAGCAGTACTTC. Translated, it gives CASSLGGTWIYEQYF.

At least ten counts were recorded for this clonotype. The CDR3, as DNA: TGTGCCAGCAGCCGACAGGGTCTGGATTCACCCCTCCACTTT. Translation gives CASSRQGLDSPLHF. V is TRBV12-3 or TRBV12-4 and J is TRBJ1-6, with TRBD1 matching over 7 bases. This CDR3 region has 14 residues. Trimming at V came to 6 bases and at J to 8 bases, leaving 7 bases not matched to a gene.

This clonotype appeared many times. The V and J genes are TRBV29-1 and TRBJ2-1, with TRBD2 matching 10 bases. Trimming removed 6 bases from V and 0 bases from J; junction bases left unmatched: 8. Germline lookup yields CDR1 SQVTM and CDR2 ANQGSEA. The CDR3 is made up of 16 amino acids. CDR3 protein: CSVGRTSGSSYNEQFF. CDR3 sequence (DNA): TGCAGCGTGGGAAGGACTAGCGGAAGCTCCTACAATGAGCAGTTCTTC.

The rearrangement uses TRBV10-3 and TRBJ1-1, with TRBD1 matching over 9 bases. Germline V CDR1 and CDR2: ENHRY, SYGVKD. The CDR3 covers 14 residues. Unmatched junction bases numbered 10, after V lost 9 bases and J lost 5 bases. Here the CDR3 DNA reads TGTGCCATTACACCGGGACAGGGTAGTACTGAAGCTTTCTTT. The encoded protein is CAITPGQGSTEAFF.

The chain has TRBV6-1 and TRBJ1-5; TRBD1 might be the D (5 bases). This CDR3 spans 14 amino acids. V lost 11 bases and J 2 bases, leaving 16 bases between the germline ends. CDR1 and CDR2 (germline): MNHNS, SASEGT. CDR3 in DNA: TGTGCCTGCTCCCGGGACTCCCGCAATCAGCCCCAGCATTTT. This gives the protein CACSRDSRNQPQHF.

The chain links TRBV20-1 to TRBJ2-2; possibly TRBD1 for D (6 bases). This CDR3 region has 15 residues. CDR1 and CDR2 (germline): DFQATT, SNEGSKA (reference sequence). V was pared by 4 bases and J by 1 base, with 13 bases between. The CDR3 sequence: CSAIPGTQNTGELFF. The CDR3 DNA reads as TGCAGTGCTATACCCGGGACACAGAACACCGGGGAGCTGTTTTTT.

This clonotype occurred a few times. The J gene is TRBJ2-5, the V gene TRBV5-1; 9 bases agree with TRBD1. The length of the CDR3 is 15 residues. The V gene end was trimmed by 0 bases and the J gene end by 5 bases; junction bases not matched to a gene: 5. Germline V CDR1 and CDR2: SGHRS, YFSETQ. The CDR3 region is CASSLATGGAETQYF. The CDR3 DNA reads TGCGCCAGCAGCTTGGCCACAGGGGGCGCGGAGACCCAGTACTTC.

This clonotype was seen ten or more times. This chain joins TRBV5-1 and TRBJ1-2; no definite D call. Looked up from germline, CDR1 is SGHRS and CDR2 is YFSETQ. This CDR3 has 14 residues. V lost 0 bases to trimming and J lost 3 bases, with 9 bases between them. The CDR3 loop reads CASSLVGGDYGYTF. The CDR3 DNA reads TGCGCCAGCAGCTTGGTAGGTGGGGACTATGGCTACACCTTC.

This clonotype was counted between two and nine times. The rearrangement links TRBV7-2 to TRBJ1-1; D remains ambiguous. Between the trimmed V and J ends, which lost 2 bases and 3 bases, there was a span of 7 bases. CDR1 and CDR2 (germline): SGHTA, FQGNSA. The CDR3 is 13 amino acids. The DNA of the CDR3 is TGTGCCAGCAGCTTACATCAGGACACTGAAGCTTTCTTT. Residues: CASSLHQDTEAFF.

V and J are TRBV5-1 and TRBJ2-7; TRBD2 is a possible D gene (5 bases). Deletions cut 0 bases from V and 4 bases from J, with 14 bases between. The CDR3 has 15 amino acids. Germline CDR1 SGHRS, CDR2 YFSETQ. The CDR3 DNA reads as TGCGCCAGCAGCTTGGCCGATACGGGATCTTACGAGCAGTACTTC. Its protein is CASSLADTGSYEQYF. Full variable domain (remainder filled in from reference TRBV5-1 and TRBJ2-7): KAGVTQTPRYLIKTRGQQVTLSCSPISGHRSVSWYQQTPGQGLQFLFEYFSETQRNKGNFPGRFSGRQFSNSRSEMNVSTLELGDSALYLCASSLADTGSYEQYFGPGTRLTVT.

This clonotype came up many times. J is TRBJ2-3 and V is TRBV5-1; weak D call: TRBD1 (6 bases). Trimming took 4 bases from V and 1 from J, leaving 10 bases between them. Germline V gene lookup returns CDR1 SGHRS and CDR2 YFSETQ. CDR3 length: 14 amino acids. The DNA of the CDR3 is TGCGCCAGCAGCATTGGGGGCGGCACAGATACGCAGTATTTT. Translated: CASSIGGGTDTQYF. The entire variable domain, with the rest obtained from reference TRBV5-1 and TRBJ2-3, is as follows: KAGVTQTPRYLIKTRGQQVTLSCSPISGHRSVSWYQQTPGQGLQFLFEYFSETQRNKGNFPGRFSGRQFSNSRSEMNVSTLELGDSALYLCASSIGGGTDTQYFGPGTRLTVL.

This clonotype has just a few counts. The chain employs TRBV5-6 and TRBJ2-2; TRBD2 aligns across 8 bases. The CDR3 loop spans 17 amino acids. V lost 4 bases to trimming and J lost 4 bases; unmatched junction nucleotides: 12. CDR1 and CDR2 (germline): SGHDT, YYEEEE. CDR3 amino acids: CASSPLPAGGITGELFF. DNA of the CDR3: TGTGCCAGCAGCCCCCTCCCGGCGGGGGGAATCACCGGGGAGCTGTTTTTT.